A single sample gave rise to the 27 T cell receptor beta chains below, sequenced in a study of T-cell memory formation after mild COVID-19. TCRdb re-called the 5' RACE reads through MiXCR, storing one row per CDR3 protein. In the table there are 400,000 to 500,000 distinct CDR3 sequences, around 20% of which are singletons. Sequencing was carried out using PBMCs or a T cell subset sorted from them (not recorded which). These receptors came from an adult woman who had mild COVID-19 (a few samples of this study predate the infection). Cell type and time point are not known.

The chain combines TRBV29-1 with TRBJ2-7, with 8 bases fitting TRBD1. This CDR3 has 15 residues. V shed 2 bases, J shed 4 bases, and the junction held 10 bases outside the gene matches. CDR1 is SQVTM, CDR2 ANQGSEA, per germline. CDR3 nucleotide sequence: TGCAGCGTTGAAAAACGAGAGACAGGGGCTTACGAGCAGTACTTC. It yields the protein CSVEKRETGAYEQYF.

This clonotype has only a few counts. This sequence joins TRBV9 and TRBJ2-2; 9 positions match TRBD1. V lost 0 bases to trimming and J lost 0 bases; unmatched junction nucleotides: 6. In germline, CDR1 is SGDLS, CDR2 YYNGEE. The CDR3 is 18 residues long. CDR3 loop: CASSVERDRATNTGELFF. The CDR3 bases are TGTGCCAGCAGCGTAGAGAGGGACAGGGCAACGAACACCGGGGAGCTGTTTTTT.

The chain has TRBV24-1 and TRBJ2-7; a weak D match, TRBD2 (5 bases). CDR1 and CDR2 (germline): KGHDR, SFDVKD. The CDR3 runs to 12 residues. Between the trimmed V and J ends, which lost 0 bases and 7 bases, there was a span of 6 bases. CDR3 loop: CATSDLSGEQYF. The DNA of the CDR3 is TGTGCCACCAGTGATTTGTCGGGGGAGCAGTACTTC.

This clonotype was observed at least ten times. The V and J genes are TRBV3-1 and TRBJ1-1; D uncertain. CDR3 length equals 12 residues. Trimming removed 4 bases at V and 8 bases at J, with 11 bases between. CDR1 is LGHDT and CDR2 is YNNKEL in the germline V gene (reference sequence). The CDR3 sequence: CASSRDTTEAFF. As DNA, the CDR3 is TGTGCCAGCAGCCGAGATACGACAGAAGCTTTCTTT.

The V and J genes are TRBV5-1 and TRBJ1-2; 7 bases agree with TRBD1. This CDR3 has 14 amino acids. CDR1 and CDR2 from the germline V gene are SGHRS and YFSETQ. J lost 4 bases, V lost 4 bases, and 7 bases had no gene match. The CDR3 DNA sequence: TGCGCCAGCAGCGCCGGGACAGTTAGCTATGGCTACACCTTC. This gives the protein CASSAGTVSYGYTF.

This clonotype has more than one count but fewer than ten. The chain uses TRBV27 and TRBJ2-7; D is unclear. The V gene's germline CDR1 is MNHEY and CDR2 SMNVEV (reference sequence). The CDR3 contains 16 residues. V was pared by 3 bases and J by 1 base, with 16 bases between. DNA of the CDR3: TGTGCCAGCAGTTTCTTCGGCCCCCCGGGTTCCTACGAGCAGTACTTC. Its translation: CASSFFGPPGSYEQYF.

The chain combines TRBV7-6 with TRBJ2-7; TRBD2 matches at 9 bases. V lost 8 bases, J lost 5 bases, and 16 bases stayed unmatched. CDR1 is SGHVS, CDR2 FNYEAQ, per germline. The CDR3 has 16 amino acids. Here the CDR3 DNA reads TGTGCCAGCGGGGGGACCGATGTTGTAGCGGGAGACGAGCAGTACTTC. Translated: CASGGTDVVAGDEQYF.

This chain links TRBV5-1 with TRBJ1-1; TRBD1 matches at 11 bases. The trim removed 0 bases at V and 5 bases at J, leaving 21 bases unmatched. The CDR3 sequence is 21 residues long. CDR1 and CDR2 (germline): SGHRS, YFSETQ. The CDR3 DNA sequence: TGCGCCAGCAGCTTGGCCGACATTGGACAGGGGGCATCTTCGAAGTGGACTGAAGCTTTCTTT. Amino acids: CASSLADIGQGASSKWTEAFF.

This clonotype was seen a single time. The J gene is TRBJ1-4, the V gene TRBV6-1; D call uncertain. V gave up 9 bases and J gave up 3 bases, with 14 bases separating them. Germline CDR1 and CDR2: MNHNS and SASEGT. This CDR3 is 14 amino acids long. CDR3 sequence reads: CASSRHTANEKLFF. The DNA of the CDR3 is TGTGCCAGTTCGAGACATACGGCTAATGAAAAACTGTTTTTT.

This rearrangement joins TRBV30 to TRBJ2-5, with D possibly being TRBD2 (5 bases). The germline gives CDR1 GTSNPN, CDR2 SVGIG (reference sequence). The CDR3 is 11 residues long. The V and J ends lost 5 bases and 2 bases respectively, with 6 bases between them. The CDR3 DNA sequence: TGTGCCTGGGGGAGACAAGAGACCCAGTACTTC. As protein: CAWGRQETQYF.

J is TRBJ1-5 and V is TRBV20-1, with 7 bases lining up with TRBD1. Germline assignment: CDR1 DFQATT and CDR2 SNEGSKA (reference sequence). V shed 5 bases, J shed 2 bases, and the junction held 9 bases outside the gene matches. The CDR3 loop spans 15 amino acids. The CDR3 DNA reads TGCAGTGCTGATGGGACAGTCGGAGGCAATCAGCCCCAGCATTTT. Its translation is CSADGTVGGNQPQHF.

This clonotype has only a few counts. This sequence joins TRBV7-6 and TRBJ2-5, with TRBD1 identical over 8 bases. V gave up 4 bases and J gave up 11 bases; unmatched junction bases: 9. Germline CDR1 SGHVS, CDR2 FNYEAQ. The CDR3 consists of 13 residues. The CDR3 coding sequence is TGTGCCAGCAGCTCCGAGACAGGGGTGGCTCAGTACTTC. It translates to CASSSETGVAQYF.

Written as DNA, the CDR3 is TGTGCCAGCAGCGGGGGGGGATTAACTGAAGCTTTCTTT. Translated: CASSGGGLTEAFF. The genes are TRBV5-6 and TRBJ1-1, with a weak D call TRBD1 (5 bases). This CDR3 contains 13 residues. V shed 4 bases and J shed 5 bases, with 12 bases lying between them. CDR1 is SGHDT, CDR2 YYEEEE, per germline. Full variable domain (rest looked up from reference TRBV5-6 and TRBJ1-1): DAGVTQSPTHLIKTRGQQVTLRCSPKSGHDTVSWYQQALGQGPQFIFQYYEEEERQRGNFPDRFSGHQFPNYSSELNVNALLLGDSALYLCASSGGGLTEAFFGQGTRLTVV.

This clonotype turned up a few times. The genes are TRBV28 and TRBJ2-2, with unresolved D. V was trimmed by 5 bases and J by 5 bases, leaving 9 bases between them. Germline lookup yields CDR1 MDHEN and CDR2 SYDVKM. The CDR3 loop spans 13 amino acids. CDR3 region: CASSPAPTGELFF. The CDR3 bases are TGTGCCAGCAGTCCAGCACCAACCGGGGAGCTGTTTTTT. The full variable domain, rest sourced from reference TRBV28 and TRBJ2-2, is DVKVTQSSRYLVKRTGEKVFLECVQDMDHENMFWYRQDPGLGLRLIYFSYDVKMKEKGDIPEGYSVSREKKERFSLILESASTNQTSMYLCASSPAPTGELFFGEGSRLTVL.

The chain couples TRBV6-4 to TRBJ2-1; perhaps TRBD2 as D (5 bases). Germline CDR1 MRHNA, CDR2 SNTAGT. CDR3 length equals 14 residues. V was clipped by 3 bases and J by 4 bases, with 10 bases between them. CDR3 coding DNA: TGTGCCAGCAGTGAGTTTGGGGAGTACAATGAGCAGTTCTTC. Translated, it gives CASSEFGEYNEQFF.

The sample holds many counts of this clonotype. The chain employs TRBV30 and TRBJ2-7, with 13 bases lining up with TRBD2. This CDR3 is 17 amino acids long. The germline V gene has CDR1 GTSNPN and CDR2 SVGIG (reference sequence). The junction had 15 bases not matched to a gene; V was cut back by 7 bases and J by 3 bases. CDR3 sequence (DNA): TGTGCCTCGGAGCCGGGACTAGCGGGAAGTACGGGCTACGAGCAGTACTTC. It is translated as CASEPGLAGSTGYEQYF.

This clonotype appeared a few times. The J gene is TRBJ2-3, the V gene TRBV2, with D unclear. There are 14 residues in the CDR3. Trimming removed 4 bases from V and 2 bases from J, with 10 bases in between. Per germline, CDR1 SNHLY and CDR2 FYNNEI. The CDR3 sequence: CASSVQRNTDTQYF. DNA for the CDR3: TGTGCCAGCAGTGTTCAACGGAACACAGATACGCAGTATTTT. The entire variable domain, with the rest obtained from reference TRBV2 and TRBJ2-3, is as follows: EPEVTQTPSHQVTQMGQEVILRCVPISNHLYFYWYRQILGQKVEFLVSFYNNEISEKSEIFDDQFSVERPDGSNFTLKIRSTKLEDSAMYFCASSVQRNTDTQYFGPGTRLTVL.

The chain couples TRBV5-8 to TRBJ1-2; no reliable D call. There are 16 residues in the CDR3. V lost 7 bases and J lost 1, with 20 bases in between. From germline, CDR1 is SGHTS and CDR2 YDEGEE. DNA of the CDR3: TGTGCCAGCGCGACCGGACGGAGTAGCTTTAACTATGGCTACACCTTC. Encoded protein: CASATGRSSFNYGYTF.

This clonotype was observed at least ten times. The chain recombines TRBV20-1 with TRBJ1-1; perhaps TRBD1 as D (5 bases). CDR1 is DFQATT, CDR2 SNEGSKA, per germline (reference sequence). CDR3 length: 14 residues. The V and J ends lost 6 bases and 4 bases respectively, with 18 bases between them. The CDR3 is CSAATGLKGTEAFF. DNA of the CDR3: TGCAGTGCCGCCACGGGACTCAAGGGCACTGAAGCTTTCTTT.

The chain recombines TRBV2 with TRBJ1-1; 7 bases are shared with TRBD1. CDR3 size: 13 residues. Germline values: CDR1 SNHLY, CDR2 FYNNEI. V was pared by 6 bases and J by 7 bases, with 8 bases of the junction left unmatched. The CDR3 region is CASSKEGASEAFF. In DNA form, the CDR3 reads TGTGCCAGCAGCAAAGAGGGGGCCAGTGAAGCTTTCTTT.

The chain links TRBV7-6 to TRBJ2-5; 13 nucleotides align to TRBD2. Per germline, CDR1 SGHVS and CDR2 FNYEAQ. The CDR3 sequence is 15 residues long. Germline trimming cut 5 bases from V and 5 bases from J; bases unmatched to any gene: 5. CDR3 protein: CASSTGTSGKETQYF. CDR3 sequence (DNA): TGTGCCAGCAGCACCGGGACTAGCGGGAAGGAGACCCAGTACTTC.

This chain links TRBV7-8 with TRBJ1-5; TRBD1 is a possible D gene (5 bases). V gave up 5 bases and J gave up 1 base, with 9 bases separating them. This CDR3 region has 14 residues. CDR1 SGHVS and CDR2 FQNEAQ come from the germline V gene. The CDR3 loop reads CASSHAGSNQPQHF. DNA of the CDR3: TGTGCCAGCAGCCACGCAGGGAGCAATCAGCCCCAGCATTTT. The variable domain in full, completed from reference TRBV7-8 and TRBJ1-5, reads GAGVSQSPRYKVAKRGQDVALRCDPISGHVSLFWYQQALGQGPEFLTYFQNEAQLDKSGLPSDRFFAERPEGSVSTLKIQRTQQEDSAVYLCASSHAGSNQPQHFGDGTRLSIL.

As regards this clonotype: A read error may produce the germline difference seen at one junction end. This rearrangement joins TRBV19 to TRBJ2-7; no clear D. The CDR3 loop spans 14 amino acids. From germline, CDR1 is LNHDA and CDR2 SQIVND (reference sequence). CDR3 in DNA: TGTGCCAGTAGTATACGGGTGGAGCGCCCGGATGCTTTATTC. Residues: CASSIRVERPDALF.

Written as DNA, the CDR3 is TGTGCCAGCAGTAGGGGGGTTTCGCGTGGAGAGACCCAGTACTTC. It codes for CASSRGVSRGETQYF. J is TRBJ2-5 and V is TRBV11-3; D may correspond to TRBD1 or TRBD2 (6 bases each). CDR3 length: 15 amino acids. The germline V gene has CDR1 SGHNT and CDR2 YENEEA. V dropped 6 bases and J dropped 4 bases, with 18 bases sitting between them.

The V gene is TRBV20-1, the J gene TRBJ2-3, with TRBD2 as a possible D gene (6 bases). CDR1 and CDR2 from the germline V gene are DFQATT and SNEGSKA (reference sequence). Between the trimmed V and J ends, which lost 4 bases and 10 bases, there was a span of 9 bases. The CDR3 spans 10 residues. CDR3 protein: CSAKGEAQYF. CDR3 nucleotide sequence: TGCAGTGCTAAAGGGGAGGCGCAGTATTTT.

The CDR3 coding sequence is TGTGCCAGCAGTTCTCCCGGGACAGCCTCCTACGAGCAGTACTTC. It encodes CASSSPGTASYEQYF. J is TRBJ2-7 and V is TRBV12-3 or TRBV12-4; TRBD1 aligns across 7 bases. Unmatched junction bases numbered 6, after V lost 4 bases and J lost 0 bases. This CDR3 comprises 15 residues.

V usage is TRBV6-1 and J usage is TRBJ1-5; 8 bases match TRBD1. Losses at the gene ends were 0 bases for V and 7 bases for J; bases not matched to a gene: 5. Germline CDR1 MNHNS, CDR2 SASEGT. The length of the CDR3 is 15 residues. CDR3 in DNA: TGTGCCAGCAGTGAAGCTTTCAGGGGGCCCCAGCCCCAGCATTTT. Amino acids: CASSEAFRGPQPQHF.